This T cell receptor (beta chain) appears in the sequencing data of a study of blood T cell repertoires in COVID-19. Whole-study context: Donors in the United States, Italy and Spain gave samples during acute or convalescent COVID-19. T cells, B-cell-depleted T cells, or PBMCs supplied cDNA or gDNA.

V shed 5 bases, J shed 1 base, and the junction held 9 bases outside the gene matches. CDR3 length: 16 amino acids. The germline V gene encodes CDR1 LNHDA and CDR2 SQIVND (reference sequence). A few counts support this clone. How the authors handled the data: Using reference gene primer amplification, nucleated cell counts were estimated. TCRdb's table, derived via immunoSEQ multiplex PCR, lists solely in-frame clones and lacks some. V, J and clone size are those of that table, while D and trimming were read from the DNA. The sample lists some 64,000 clones; roughly 80% were seen once. This TCR was sampled from a man aged 60 to 75 with acute or convalescent COVID-19. The sample comprised peripheral blood. This rearrangement joins TRBV19 to TRBJ2-5, with TRBD2 identical over 8 bases. CDR3 sequence reads: CASSPRGGPPQETQYF. The CDR3 DNA reads as TGTGCCAGTAGTCCCCGCGGGGGGCCCCCCCAAGAGACCCAGTACTTC.